This TCR beta chain is from a study of T cell responses to AZD1222 COVID-19 vaccine. Using immunoSEQ multiplex PCR, the repertoire was profiled, and TCRdb retains in-frame clones only, with some absent. There are 250,000 to 300,000 clones in the sample; 90% to 95% occur only once, and roughly 0.6% lies in the top ten. Germline V gene lookup returns CDR1 SGHRS and CDR2 YFSETQ. Trimming took 6 bases from V and 1 from J, leaving 13 bases between them. This CDR3 is built from 14 residues. The origin of this receptor is an adult who received the AZD1222 COVID-19 vaccine. The chain couples TRBV5-1 to TRBJ1-1, with D uncertain. Source: peripheral blood, taken 28 days after the second AZD1222 dose. CDR3 sequence: CASTPDWANTEAFF. The CDR3, as DNA: TGCGCCAGCACCCCTGACTGGGCGAACACTGAAGCTTTCTTT.